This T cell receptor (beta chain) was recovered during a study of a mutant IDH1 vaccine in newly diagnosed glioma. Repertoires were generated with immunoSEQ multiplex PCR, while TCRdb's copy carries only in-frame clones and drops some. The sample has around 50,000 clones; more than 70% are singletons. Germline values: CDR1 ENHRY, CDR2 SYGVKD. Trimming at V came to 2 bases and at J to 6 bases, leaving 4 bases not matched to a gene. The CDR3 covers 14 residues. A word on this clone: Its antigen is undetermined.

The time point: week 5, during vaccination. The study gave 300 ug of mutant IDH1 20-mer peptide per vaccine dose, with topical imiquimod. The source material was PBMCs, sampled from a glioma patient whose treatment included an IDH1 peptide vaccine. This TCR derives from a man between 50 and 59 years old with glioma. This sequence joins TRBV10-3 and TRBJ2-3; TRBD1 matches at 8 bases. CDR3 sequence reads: CAISEGQGDDTQYF. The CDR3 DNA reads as TGTGCCATCAGTGAGGGACAGGGAGACGATACGCAGTATTTT.